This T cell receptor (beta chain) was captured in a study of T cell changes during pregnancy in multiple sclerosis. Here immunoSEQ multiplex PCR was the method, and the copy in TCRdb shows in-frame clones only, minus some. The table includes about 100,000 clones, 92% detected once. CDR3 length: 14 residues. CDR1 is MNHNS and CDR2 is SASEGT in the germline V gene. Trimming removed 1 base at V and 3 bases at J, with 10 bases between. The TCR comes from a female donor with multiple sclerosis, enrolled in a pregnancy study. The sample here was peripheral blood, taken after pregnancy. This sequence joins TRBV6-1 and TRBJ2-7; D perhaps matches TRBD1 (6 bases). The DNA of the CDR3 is TGTGCCAGCAGTGAAGTTCCAGGGGTCTACGAGCAGTACTTC. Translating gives CASSEVPGVYEQYF.